These 25 T cell receptor beta chains were all obtained from the same sample, sequenced in a study of T-cell reconstitution after alpha-beta-depleted transplantation in children. Unique molecular identifiers featured in how the TCRbeta library was prepared. TCRdb fed the PCR reads into MiXCR, producing one record per CDR3 protein. The repertoire holds roughly 500,000 distinct CDR3 sequences, with over 9.5% as singletons. The sample was PBMCs, taken before TCRalphabeta/CD19-depleted stem cell transplant. These receptors all come from a child under 10 years old with inherited bone marrow failure, due to receive a stem cell transplant.

Many counts were recorded for this clonotype. This chain links TRBV12-3 or TRBV12-4 with TRBJ2-1, with 7 nucleotides matching TRBD2. Trimming removed 7 bases from V and 4 bases from J; junction bases left unmatched: 13. The CDR3 has 16 residues. CDR3 bases: TGTGCCAGCAACCTAGATGGTAGCGGGTATTACAATGAGCAGTTCTTC. Amino acid sequence: CASNLDGSGYYNEQFF.

This clonotype was counted at least ten times. Germline and junction disagree at one end, which may indicate a read error. The chain employs TRBV4-2 and TRBJ2-2; 7 bases are a match to TRBD1. This CDR3 region has 18 residues. Germline CDR1 LGHNA, CDR2 YNFKEQ. The CDR3: CASIQERQGWSNAGELFF. CDR3 nucleotide sequence: TGTGCCAGCATCCAAGAGAGACAGGGCTGGAGTAACGCCGGGGAGCTGTTTTTT.

The chain carries TRBV20-1 and TRBJ2-1, with 13 bases matching TRBD2. Germline CDR1 is DFQATT and CDR2 is SNEGSKA (reference sequence). This CDR3 has 16 amino acids. V dropped 4 bases and J dropped 7; count of bases not matched to a gene: 10. The CDR3 sequence: CSAKTTSGRAANEQFF. CDR3 nucleotide sequence: TGCAGTGCTAAAACTACTAGCGGGAGGGCCGCAAATGAGCAGTTCTTC.

This clonotype was counted many times. The chain combines TRBV10-2 with TRBJ2-3; 9 bases agree with TRBD1. Germline V gene sequence: CDR1 WSHSY, CDR2 SAAADI. V lost 6 bases, J lost 6 bases, and 10 bases stayed unmatched. This CDR3 has 15 residues. The CDR3 region is CASRSRDRDFDTQYF. The CDR3 nucleotides read TGCGCCAGCAGGAGCCGGGACAGGGATTTTGATACGCAGTATTTT.

Many counts were recorded for this clonotype. V and J are TRBV29-1 and TRBJ1-1; D unclear. CDR3 size: 12 residues. Trimming removed 4 bases at V and 2 bases at J, with 8 bases between. Germline loops: CDR1 SQVTM, CDR2 ANQGSEA. CDR3 amino acids: CSVGAANTEAFF. DNA for the CDR3: TGCAGCGTTGGGGCAGCCAACACTGAAGCTTTCTTT.

The sample holds many counts of this clonotype. The CDR3 region is CASRGPDRDTQYF. The CDR3 DNA follows: TGCGCCAGCAGGGGACCCGACAGGGATACGCAGTATTTT. The chain recombines TRBV5-1 with TRBJ2-3; possible D gene TRBD1, 6 bases. CDR1 SGHRS and CDR2 YFSETQ come from the germline V gene. Trimming cost V 5 bases and J 6 bases, with 13 bases left between them. The CDR3 totals 13 residues. The full variable domain, its missing parts supplied by reference TRBV5-1 and TRBJ2-3, is KAGVTQTPRYLIKTRGQQVTLSCSPISGHRSVSWYQQTPGQGLQFLFEYFSETQRNKGNFPGRFSGRQFSNSRSEMNVSTLELGDSALYLCASRGPDRDTQYFGPGTRLTVL.

This clonotype was seen ten or more times. The J gene is TRBJ2-7, the V gene TRBV20-1; TRBD1 agrees at 8 bases. The length of the CDR3 is 12 residues. V dropped 5 bases and J dropped 6; count of bases not matched to a gene: 6. CDR1 and CDR2 (germline): DFQATT, SNEGSKA (reference sequence). The CDR3 reads CSAGRQGREQYF. The DNA of the CDR3 is TGCAGTGCTGGCCGACAGGGGCGCGAGCAGTACTTC.

This clonotype was counted once. The gene calls are TRBV7-2 and TRBJ1-3; maybe TRBD1 (6 bases). Looked up from germline, CDR1 is SGHTA and CDR2 is FQGNSA. CDR3 length: 18 amino acids. Trimming removed 2 bases at V and 0 bases at J, with 17 bases between. CDR3 nucleotides: TGTGCCAGCAGCTTAAGGGGACAAAGCTTCTCCTCTGGAAACACCATATATTTT. Residues: CASSLRGQSFSSGNTIYF.

This clonotype was recorded many times. The chain is built from TRBV28 and TRBJ1-2, with unresolved D. This CDR3 is 15 amino acids long. V lost 3 bases and J 4 bases, leaving 15 bases between the germline ends. Looked up from germline, CDR1 is MDHEN and CDR2 is SYDVKM. CDR3 sequence reads: CASSFRGPSIYGYTF. The CDR3 coding sequence is TGTGCCAGCAGTTTTCGGGGTCCCTCTATCTATGGCTACACCTTC.

This clonotype was seen at least ten times. V is TRBV7-2 and J is TRBJ2-1; D is unresolved. CDR1 and CDR2 from the germline V gene are SGHTA and FQGNSA. V lost 5 bases and J 6 bases, leaving 17 bases between the germline ends. This CDR3 is built from 15 residues. DNA of the CDR3: TGTGCCAGCAGCCCCCCCCTTGGGCCCGGCAATGAGCAGTTCTTC. It codes for CASSPPLGPGNEQFF.

A word on this clonotype: A much larger clone is a single base away; this may be a read error. The rearrangement links TRBV12-3 or TRBV12-4 to TRBJ2-1; D could derive from TRBD1 or TRBD2 (6 bases each). The CDR3 contains 17 residues. V was shortened by 5 bases and J by 8 bases, with 25 bases between the two germline ends. The CDR3 nucleotides read TGTGCCAGCAGTCCACCCAGGGGATACGGACTATACGATGAGCAGTTCTTC. Translation gives CASSPPRGYGLYDEQFF.

This clonotype was counted at least ten times. The rearrangement uses TRBV19 and TRBJ1-1; D remains unclear. This CDR3 is 15 amino acids long. Germline CDR1 is LNHDA and CDR2 is SQIVND (reference sequence). V dropped 7 bases and J dropped 3 bases, with 18 bases sitting between them. The DNA for the CDR3 is TGTGCCAGTAAAGATTTTTTGTCGGCGTACACTGAAGCTTTCTTT. Its translation is CASKDFLSAYTEAFF.

The chain combines TRBV6-5 with TRBJ2-1; either TRBD1 or TRBD2 may supply D (5 bases each). Germline CDR1 reads MNHEY; CDR2 reads SVGAGI. Trimming stripped 3 bases from V and 3 bases from J, with 12 bases between. This CDR3 is built from 15 residues. DNA for the CDR3: TGTGCCAGCAGTTATGGGACGTGGCACTACAATGAGCAGTTCTTC. Translated: CASSYGTWHYNEQFF.

This clonotype was counted at least ten times. This rearrangement joins TRBV3-1 to TRBJ2-1; 8 nucleotides line up with TRBD2. This CDR3 is built from 17 residues. Germline lookup yields CDR1 LGHDT and CDR2 YNNKEL (reference sequence). The ends lost 4 bases at V and 2 bases at J; junction bases unmatched: 10. CDR3 region: CASSPGLGDLTYNEQFF. CDR3 DNA sequence: TGTGCCAGCAGCCCGGGACTAGGCGATTTGACCTACAATGAGCAGTTCTTC.

This clonotype was seen ten or more times. The V and J genes are TRBV28 and TRBJ2-1, with D maybe TRBD2 (6 bases). Germline CDR1 MDHEN, CDR2 SYDVKM. The CDR3 is made up of 14 amino acids. Trimming removed 4 bases at V and 5 bases at J, with 12 bases between. The CDR3 here is CASSYRTNDNEQFF. In nucleotides, the CDR3 is TGTGCCAGCAGTTACCGGACTAACGACAATGAGCAGTTCTTC.

This clonotype was picked up many times. The chain combines TRBV4-3 with TRBJ2-7; D is ambiguous. The length of the CDR3 is 15 residues. V lost 4 bases and J 1 base, leaving 14 bases between the germline ends. Per germline, CDR1 LGHNA and CDR2 YSLEER. The CDR3 sequence: CASSPSSAASYEQYF. The CDR3 coding sequence is TGCGCCAGCAGCCCCTCCAGCGCGGCGTCCTACGAGCAGTACTTC.

This clonotype was detected many times. The J gene is TRBJ2-3, the V gene TRBV7-2, with TRBD2 matching over 8 bases. The CDR3 has 15 amino acids. Germline trimming cut 0 bases from V and 4 bases from J; bases unmatched to any gene: 3. Germline assignment: CDR1 SGHTA and CDR2 FQGNSA. The CDR3 is CASSLASGMPDTQYF. CDR3 coding DNA: TGTGCCAGCAGCTTAGCTAGCGGGATGCCAGATACGCAGTATTTT. The variable domain in full, with the rest retrieved from reference TRBV7-2 and TRBJ2-3, is GAGVSQSPSNKVTEKGKDVELRCDPISGHTALYWYRQSLGQGLEFLIYFQGNSAPDKSGLPSDRFSAERTGGSVSTLTIQRTQQEDSAVYLCASSLASGMPDTQYFGPGTRLTVL.

This clonotype was counted at least ten times. V gene TRBV16 combines with J gene TRBJ1-3; D remains unclear. V was trimmed by 1 base and J by 4 bases, leaving 5 bases between them. Germline V gene lookup returns CDR1 KGHSY and CDR2 FQNENV. This CDR3 spans 13 amino acids. This CDR3 reads CASSQLSGNTIYF. For the CDR3, the DNA is TGTGCCAGCAGCCAATTGTCCGGAAACACCATATATTTT.

This clonotype was detected only a few times. The CDR3 here is CASSVVGGGPRITDTQYF. In DNA, the CDR3 is TGTGCCAGCAGCGTAGTAGGAGGGGGCCCGCGGATCACAGATACGCAGTATTTT. J is TRBJ2-3 and V is TRBV9, with TRBD1 as a possible D gene (7 bases). The ends were cut back, 0 bases at V and 2 bases at J, with 19 bases in the middle. The V gene's germline CDR1 is SGDLS and CDR2 YYNGEE. The CDR3 is 18 residues long.

In this sample, this clonotype turned up many times. V is TRBV29-1 and J is TRBJ2-1, with a tentative D call TRBD2 (6 bases). Germline V lookup: CDR1 SQVTM, CDR2 ANQGSEA. This CDR3 is 16 amino acids long. Trimming cost V 1 base and J 2 bases, with 15 bases left between them. The CDR3 sequence: CSVEVGGKTTYNEQFF. CDR3 sequence (DNA): TGCAGCGTTGAAGTCGGGGGAAAGACGACCTACAATGAGCAGTTCTTC.

At least ten counts were recorded for this clonotype. The chain recombines TRBV29-1 with TRBJ2-2; D gene ambiguous. CDR3 length: 12 residues. The ends were cut back, 5 bases at V and 4 bases at J, with 8 bases in the middle. From germline, CDR1 is SQVTM and CDR2 ANQGSEA. In DNA form, the CDR3 reads TGCAGCGTTTCTACTGGCACCGGGGAGCTGTTTTTT. Amino acid sequence: CSVSTGTGELFF.

The genes are TRBV4-3 and TRBJ1-5, with D unresolved. The CDR3 loop spans 16 amino acids. Germline V gene lookup returns CDR1 LGHNA and CDR2 YSLEER. The germline V and J ends were trimmed by 0 bases and 0 bases, with 9 bases remaining between them. CDR3 in amino acids: CASSQDWEPSNQPQHF. Here the CDR3 DNA reads TGCGCCAGCAGCCAAGATTGGGAACCTAGCAATCAGCCCCAGCATTTT.

This chain joins TRBV11-2 and TRBJ1-6, with D hard to call. Per the germline V gene, CDR1 is SGHAT and CDR2 is FQNNGV. The CDR3 has 12 amino acids. V lost 0 bases, J lost 10 bases, and 4 bases lay in between. CDR3 sequence (DNA): TGTGCCAGCAGCTTAGATCCCTCACCCCTCCACTTT. Translating it yields CASSLDPSPLHF. The entire variable domain, with the rest obtained from reference TRBV11-2 and TRBJ1-6, is as follows: EAGVAQSPRYKIIEKRQSVAFWCNPISGHATLYWYQQILGQGPKLLIQFQNNGVVDDSQLPKDRFSAERLKGVDSTLKIQPAKLEDSAVYLCASSLDPSPLHFGNGTRLTVT.

This clonotype showed up many times. The chain joins TRBV10-3 to TRBJ2-3; 7 bases agree with TRBD1. The CDR3 is 17 residues long. In germline, CDR1 is ENHRY, CDR2 SYGVKD. V lost 2 bases to trimming and J lost 2 bases; unmatched junction nucleotides: 10. The CDR3: CAISERGGASPTDTQYF. CDR3 bases: TGTGCCATCAGTGAGCGAGGGGGCGCGAGTCCCACAGATACGCAGTATTTT.

This clonotype was seen repeatedly, ten times or more. The V call is TRBV19, the J call TRBJ2-7; no clear D gene. The CDR3 length is 15 residues. The V end was cut by 3 bases, the J end by 3 bases, with 15 bases between. Germline-derived CDR1 and CDR2 are LNHDA and SQIVND (reference sequence). CDR3: CASSIRLEYHYEQYF. The CDR3 bases are TGTGCCAGTAGTATCCGGCTAGAGTACCACTACGAGCAGTACTTC.